This T cell receptor (beta chain) is from a study of shared clonotypes between healthy human individuals. This clone appeared a few times. Method: immunoSEQ multiplex PCR; TCRdb's copy keeps in-frame clones and lacks some. The profile shows roughly 2.5 million clones, 90% to 95% of them singletons. The TCR comes from a man younger than 35 in good health. The specimen was naive CD4+ T cells sorted from blood. Noted subset: CD45RA+ positively selected.

This CDR3 is CAWSGQGIQPQHF. The CDR3 DNA reads as TGTGCCTGGAGTGGGCAGGGGATCCAGCCCCAGCATTTT. The chain joins TRBV30 to TRBJ1-5; weak D call: TRBD1 (6 bases). Per germline, CDR1 GTSNPN and CDR2 SVGIG (reference sequence). V lost 1 base to trimming and J lost 7 bases, with 11 bases between them. This CDR3 is 13 amino acids long.